This T cell receptor (beta chain) was captured in a study of T cells in Graves' hyperthyroidism and ophthalmopathy. Study findings and constraints: The model anticipated ophthalmopathy a median approximately 6.7 months pre-onset.

The CDR3 is 18 amino acids. With V trimmed by 1 base and J by 7 bases, 17 bases remained unmatched. Researchers took RNA transcripts and amplified the TCR beta CDR3 regions from them. HTBI primers were used for first-round RT-PCR of the TCR CDR3. TCRdb analysed the multiplex PCR reads with MiXCR anew, one entry per CDR3 protein. The data contain 600,000 to 900,000 distinct CDR3 sequences, over 15% of them singletons. This clonotype showed up many times. What it binds is unknown. This receptor was obtained from a man younger than 35 with Graves' hyperthyroidism. Input material: blood. V usage is TRBV12-3 or TRBV12-4 and J usage is TRBJ2-7; 9 bases fit TRBD1. As DNA, the CDR3 is TGTGCCAGCAGTTTAGGTGAGGGCCAGGTCGGGACAGGGTCGGAGCAGTACTTC. Translated, it gives CASSLGEGQVGTGSEQYF.